The present T cell receptor beta chain was sequenced within a study of blood T cell repertoires in COVID-19. A few counts support this clone. Germline values: CDR1 SGHRS, CDR2 YFSETQ. V lost 3 bases and J 2 bases, leaving 12 bases between the germline ends. This CDR3 is 14 amino acids long. The protocol was immunoSEQ multiplex PCR, while the TCRdb copy is restricted to in-frame clones and leaves out a portion. The sample lists more than 350,000 clones; 80% to 90% were seen once. The chain is built from TRBV5-1 and TRBJ2-7, with TRBD2 as a possible D gene (5 bases). Sequenced: PBMCs or T cells enriched from blood (not recorded which). The receptor was isolated from a man aged 18 to 29 who had recovered from COVID-19. The chain's CDR3 is CASSWTANTYEQYF. DNA of the CDR3: TGCGCCAGCAGCTGGACTGCCAATACCTACGAGCAGTACTTC.